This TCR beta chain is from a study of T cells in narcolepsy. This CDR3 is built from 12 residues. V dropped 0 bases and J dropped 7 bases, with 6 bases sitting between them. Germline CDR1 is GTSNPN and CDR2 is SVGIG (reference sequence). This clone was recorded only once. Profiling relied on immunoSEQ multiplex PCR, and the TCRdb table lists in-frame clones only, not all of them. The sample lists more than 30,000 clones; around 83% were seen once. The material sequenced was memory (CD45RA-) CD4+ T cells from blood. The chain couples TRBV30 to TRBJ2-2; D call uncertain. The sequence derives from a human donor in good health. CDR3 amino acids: CAWSVWFGELFF. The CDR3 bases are TGTGCCTGGAGTGTATGGTTCGGGGAGCTGTTTTTT.